A selection of T cell receptor beta chains follows, all from one sample in a study of Graves' ophthalmopathy and Graves' hyperthyroidism. TCRdb called the multiplex PCR reads again in MiXCR, with one record for every CDR3 protein. In the table there are about 500,000 distinct CDR3 sequences, about 40% of which are singletons. Sequencing used peripheral blood or thyroid tissue (not recorded which). These receptors came from an adult man with Graves' hyperthyroidism. The conserved cysteine and the conserved F or W are not part of the CDR3 here.

TRBV5-8	TRBJ1-6	13	ASSLGASLDSPLH
TRBV5-6	TRBJ2-7	11	ASSSPVPPEQY
TRBV29-1	TRBJ2-5	14	SVEDLAPGGVETQY
TRBV7-6	TRBJ2-5	15	ASSPRRGTRDQETQY
TRBV10-3	TRBJ2-6	15	AISDGTASSGANVLT
TRBV15	TRBJ2-7	12	ATSRNSGVDEQY
TRBV20-1	TRBJ1-6	11	SARSGYNSPLH
TRBV29-1	TRBJ2-5	14	SVFIPHRALQETQY
TRBV20-1	TRBJ2-7	14	SASPGGGRASYEQY
TRBV7-6	TRBJ2-7	10	ASGTRAYEQY
TRBV12-5	TRBJ2-6	16	ASGLGGQGGFGANVLT
TRBV19	TRBJ1-6	13	ASSTSTRGEAQLH
TRBV28	TRBJ1-6	11	ASSLTGDSPLH
TRBV24-1	TRBJ2-5	11	ATSEGPKETQY
TRBV29-1	TRBJ1-2	9	SVGTGVGYT
TRBV7-9	TRBJ1-6	13	ASSEGQGINSPLH
TRBV4-1	TRBJ2-7	12	ASSHSRRTYEQY
TRBV7-6	TRBJ2-7	12	ASSTRTGPGEQY
TRBV7-9	TRBJ1-1	16	ASSPNLGRGWVGTEAF
TRBV7-2	TRBJ2-3	14	ASSLAPSSLTDTQY
TRBV12-3/TRBV12-4	TRBJ2-7	13	ASSPDMGQYLEQY
TRBV29-1	TRBJ1-2	12	SVAGFGINYGYT
TRBV2	TRBJ2-2	13	ASSIWAWDTGELF
TRBV14	TRBJ1-1	13	ASRSGDTGGTEAF
TRBV7-9	TRBJ2-5	12	ASSPWEGKKNQY
TRBV10-3	TRBJ1-2	14	AISATDRGGGYGYT
TRBV7-9	TRBJ2-2	12	ASSAGRRSGELF
TRBV12-3/TRBV12-4	TRBJ2-2	13	ASSLWGASTGELF
TRBV24-1	TRBJ2-7	13	ASSLSITGPYEQY
TRBV5-1	TRBJ1-1	14	ASSLVTGPGGTEAF
TRBV28	TRBJ1-2	12	ASSLVLTQEGYT
TRBV29-1	TRBJ1-1	11	SSSGQLNTEAF
TRBV19	TRBJ1-4	11	ASSHDRGEKLF
TRBV20-1	TRBJ2-5	14	SASLLAGGNLETQY
TRBV18	TRBJ1-2	13	ASSPGGQSNYGYT
TRBV7-9	TRBJ2-5	14	ASSSRPRTSGETQY
TRBV10-3	TRBJ2-6	12	ATKEGTGANVLT
TRBV12-3/TRBV12-4	TRBJ2-7	13	ASSPRGTERGEQY
TRBV11-2	TRBJ1-5	11	ASSLGGWQPQH
TRBV24-1	TRBJ1-5	13	ATSEPGAGNQPQH
TRBV6-5	TRBJ1-1	11	ASSYTDRGLAF
TRBV10-3	TRBJ1-1	12	ATRRDTGYTEAF
TRBV7-9	TRBJ1-4	14	ASSLGGQGVEEKLF
TRBV6-5	TRBJ2-7	14	ASSYLGNRAPYEQY
TRBV4-1	TRBJ1-1	12	ASSPTAQSLEAF
TRBV7-2	TRBJ1-3	14	ASSLAPGDSGNTIY
TRBV20-1	TRBJ2-5	12	SAVRGNSNQPQY
TRBV20-1	TRBJ2-7	11	SARDTPIYEQY
TRBV7-6	TRBJ2-2	11	ASSATGTGELF
TRBV5-1	TRBJ1-3	12	ASSLQVSGNTIY